These 3 T cell receptor beta chains originate from one sample sequenced in a study of blood T cell repertoires in COVID-19 (dated by TCRdb to the early 2020s). Libraries came from the immunoSEQ multiplex PCR assay. TCRdb took over this immuneACCESS table, retaining in-frame rearrangements with V and J assigned. Such tables are incomplete; in checked studies, under half of the missing clones stem from an unresolved V gene, and the remainder is unexplained. For this sample the table gives some 230,000 clones, of which about 86% were detected only once. The ten largest clones add up to approximately 10% of the sample. Sequencing input: peripheral blood. Receptor source: a woman aged 45 to 65 with COVID-19, enrolled during active disease.

The V gene is TRBV12-3 or TRBV12-4, the J gene TRBJ1-2; 9 positions match TRBD1. The trim removed 11 bases at V and 6 bases at J, leaving 7 bases unmatched. This CDR3 contains 12 residues. The CDR3 sequence: CAGYRGRDGYTF. DNA for the CDR3: TGTGCCGGCTACAGGGGGCGCGATGGCTACACCTTC.

This clone was recorded only once. This sequence joins TRBV25-1 and TRBJ1-4; 8 positions match TRBD1. In germline, CDR1 is MGHDK, CDR2 SYGVNS. J was trimmed by 2 bases and V by 7 bases; bases with no gene match: 6. The CDR3 loop spans 15 amino acids. The CDR3 here is CASTRTGSTNEKLFF. The CDR3 nucleotides are TGTGCCAGCACACGGACAGGGTCGACTAATGAAAAACTGTTTTTT.

The sample holds one count of this clone. V and J are TRBV11-3 and TRBJ1-1; TRBD1 is a possible D gene (6 bases). V was clipped by 4 bases and J by 6 bases, with 15 bases between them. CDR3 length equals 14 residues. Looked up from germline, CDR1 is SGHNT and CDR2 is YENEEA. The CDR3 protein is CASSSGTFSPEAFF. CDR3 DNA sequence: TGTGCCAGCAGCTCCGGGACATTTAGCCCTGAAGCTTTCTTT.